These 5 T cell receptor beta chains were all obtained from the same sample, sequenced in a study of T cell responses to AZD1222 COVID-19 vaccine. Clones were read by immunoSEQ multiplex PCR, and TCRdb kept only the in-frame ones, dropping some. The data hold more than 95,000 clones, with about 90% observed a single time. Here the sequenced sample was peripheral blood, taken on day 0 of MenACWY control vaccination. The receptors were gathered from an adult in good health.

The chain couples TRBV24-1 to TRBJ2-3; D possibly corresponds to TRBD1 (5 bases). CDR1 is KGHDR and CDR2 is SFDVKD in the germline V gene. V lost 2 bases, J lost 4 bases, and 18 bases lay in between. The CDR3 contains 17 residues. The CDR3 region is CATSDYGLGVNADTQYF. As DNA, the CDR3 is TGTGCCACCAGTGATTATGGCCTAGGGGTAAATGCAGATACGCAGTATTTT.

A few counts support this clone. The J gene is TRBJ2-1, the V gene TRBV3-1 (or the pseudogene TRBV3-2); maybe TRBD2 (6 bases). Germline-derived CDR1 and CDR2 are LGHDT and YNNKEL (reference sequence). The CDR3 extends over 17 amino acids. Trimming removed 0 bases at V and 4 bases at J, with 16 bases between. This CDR3 is CASSQDHRDLSYNEQFF. In nucleotides, the CDR3 is TGTGCCAGCAGCCAAGATCACCGGGACTTAAGTTACAATGAGCAGTTCTTC.

The V call is TRBV3-1 (or the pseudogene TRBV3-2), the J call TRBJ1-6; D unresolved. Germline V lookup: CDR1 LGHDT, CDR2 YNNKEL (reference sequence). V lost 1 base to trimming and J lost 8 bases, with 6 bases between them. The CDR3 runs to 13 residues. Written as DNA, the CDR3 is TGTGCCAGCAGCCAAGGGGAGGATTCACCCCTCCACTTT. It is translated as CASSQGEDSPLHF.

The chain is built from TRBV19 and TRBJ2-7; D call uncertain. The CDR3 is 14 residues long. Trimming pared 5 bases from V and 4 bases from J, leaving 15 bases between. Germline V CDR1 and CDR2: LNHDA, SQIVND (reference sequence). The CDR3 DNA reads TGTGCCAGTAGTCCCCGCCATGGGTTATACGAGCAGTACTTC. It codes for CASSPRHGLYEQYF. Looking up the rest from reference TRBV19 and TRBJ2-7 gives the full variable domain: DGGITQSPKYLFRKEGQNVTLSCEQNLNHDAMYWYRQDPGQGLRLIYYSQIVNDFQKGDIAEGYSVSREKKESFPLTVTSAQKNPTAFYLCASSPRHGLYEQYFGPGTRLTVT.

The chain combines TRBV2 with TRBJ1-4; 8 bases map to TRBD1. The CDR3 extends over 14 amino acids. V was pared by 5 bases and J by 7 bases, with 6 bases of the junction left unmatched. Germline V gene lookup returns CDR1 SNHLY and CDR2 FYNNEI. Here the CDR3 reads CASSTGGLREKLFF. The CDR3 region has the DNA TGTGCCAGCAGTACAGGGGGACTTCGTGAAAAACTGTTTTTT.